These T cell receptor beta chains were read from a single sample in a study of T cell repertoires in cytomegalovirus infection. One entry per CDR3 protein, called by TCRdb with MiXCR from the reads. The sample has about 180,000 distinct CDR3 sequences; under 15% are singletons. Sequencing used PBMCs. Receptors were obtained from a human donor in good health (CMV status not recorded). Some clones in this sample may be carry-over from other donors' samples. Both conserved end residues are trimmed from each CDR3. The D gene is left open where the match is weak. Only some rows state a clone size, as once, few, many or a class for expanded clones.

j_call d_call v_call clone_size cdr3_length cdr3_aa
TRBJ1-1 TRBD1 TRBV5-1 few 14 ASSQSGTAMNTEAF
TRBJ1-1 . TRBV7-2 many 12 ASSLALSVTEAF
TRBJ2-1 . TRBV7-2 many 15 ASKLEVRSSSYNEQF
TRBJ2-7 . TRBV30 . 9 AWAGYDEQY
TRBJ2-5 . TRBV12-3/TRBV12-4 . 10 ASSLSRKTQY
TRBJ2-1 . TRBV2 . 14 ASSEIAWGSGNEQF
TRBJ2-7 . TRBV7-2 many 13 ASTKSVGSSYEQY
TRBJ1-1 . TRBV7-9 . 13 ASSLAETLNTEAF
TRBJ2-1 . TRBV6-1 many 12 ASSGDPRTGEQF
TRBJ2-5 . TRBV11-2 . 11 ASSLMIQETQY
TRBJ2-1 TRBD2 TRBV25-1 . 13 ASSEAGADLNEQF
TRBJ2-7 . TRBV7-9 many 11 AGALVPGIEQY
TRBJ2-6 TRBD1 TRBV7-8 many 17 ASSPLGQAPNSGANVLT
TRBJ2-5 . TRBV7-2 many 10 ASSLPPKTQY
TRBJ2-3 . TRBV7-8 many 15 ASSLAQRSGTTDTQY
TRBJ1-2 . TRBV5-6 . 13 ASSYRTGAGVGYT
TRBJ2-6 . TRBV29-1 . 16 SVLARGDRPSGANVLT
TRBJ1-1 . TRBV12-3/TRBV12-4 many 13 ASSLYGGGDTEAF
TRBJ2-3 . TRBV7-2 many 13 ASSFLAASTDTQY
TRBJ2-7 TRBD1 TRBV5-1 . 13 ASSLSGTGFYEQY
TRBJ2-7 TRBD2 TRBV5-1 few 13 ASSSRLAGDYEQY
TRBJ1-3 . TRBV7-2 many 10 ASSLEGDTIY
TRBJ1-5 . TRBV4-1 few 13 ASSPLKTGNQPQH
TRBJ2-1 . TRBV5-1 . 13 ASSFGTGPNNEQF
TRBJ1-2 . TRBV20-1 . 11 SAREGYNYGYT
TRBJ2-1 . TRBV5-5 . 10 ASSFAGNEQF
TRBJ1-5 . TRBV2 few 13 ASSNPQGGNQPQH
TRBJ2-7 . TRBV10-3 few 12 AINTDGPSYEQY
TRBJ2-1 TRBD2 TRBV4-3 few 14 ASSQEVGRAYNEQF
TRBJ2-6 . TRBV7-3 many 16 ASSLTGEKASGANVLT
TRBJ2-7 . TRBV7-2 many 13 ASSLEDGGSYEQY
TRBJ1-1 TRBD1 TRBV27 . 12 ASSLGRGDTEAF